These T cell receptor beta chains were read from a single sample in a study of T cell changes during pregnancy in multiple sclerosis. Profiling relied on immunoSEQ multiplex PCR, and the TCRdb table lists in-frame clones only, not all of them. The repertoire holds about 15,000 clones, with roughly 80% as singletons. The starting material was CD8+ T cells from peripheral blood mononuclear cells, obtained after pregnancy. The receptors derive from a female donor in good health, enrolled as a control in a pregnancy study. Each CDR3 is given with its conserved first and last residue. The D gene is left open where the match is weak. The listing skips clone size in some rows; elsewhere it reads once, few, many or a size class.

size	J	V	D	DNA	CDR3
-	TRBJ1-1	TRBV6-6	-	TGTGCCAGCAGTTACTCGCCGGAGCTGAACACTGAAGCTTTCTTT	CASSYSPELNTEAFF
-	TRBJ2-2	TRBV7-9	TRBD1	TGTGCCAGCAGCTTTCCCGGGACAGCGAACACCGGGGAGCTGTTTTTT	CASSFPGTANTGELFF
-	TRBJ2-7	TRBV13	TRBD1	TGTGCCAGCAGCTTAGGGGGGACAGCCTCCTACGAGCAGTACTTC	CASSLGGTASYEQYF
-	TRBJ2-7	TRBV18	-	TGTGCCAGCTCACCAGCCAGGGCCTACGAGCAGTACTTC	CASSPARAYEQYF
-	TRBJ2-5	TRBV6-6	-	TGTGCCAGCAGTTTAGGACAGCAAGAGACCCAGTACTTC	CASSLGQQETQYF
-	TRBJ2-2	TRBV5-1	-	TGCGCCAGCAGTGACACCTCGAACACCGGGGAGCTGTTTTTT	CASSDTSNTGELFF
once	TRBJ2-5	TRBV9	TRBD1	TGTGCCAGCGCCGGGACAGGGGGCCAAGAGACCCAGTACTTC	CASAGTGGQETQYF
-	TRBJ2-7	TRBV11-2	TRBD1	TGTGCCAGCAGCTTATCAGGGGGTAGCTACGAGCAGTACTTC	CASSLSGGSYEQYF
-	TRBJ1-3	TRBV6-1	-	TGTGCCAGCAGTGAAGCGCCGGGGGACTCTGGAAACACCATATATTTT	CASSEAPGDSGNTIYF
-	TRBJ1-5	TRBV7-9	-	TGTGCCAGCAGCTACAGTCCCAATCAGCCCCAGCATTTT	CASSYSPNQPQHF
-	TRBJ2-7	TRBV9	-	TGTGCCAGCAGCGTAGATGTCCGGTCCTACGAGCAGTACTTC	CASSVDVRSYEQYF
once	TRBJ1-1	TRBV11-2	-	TGTGCCAGCCGCCCCTATGGCACTGAAGCTTTCTTT	CASRPYGTEAFF
-	TRBJ2-1	TRBV18	TRBD2	TGTGCCAGCTCATTCGGTAGCGGGGGTCCCTACAATGAGCAGTTCTTC	CASSFGSGGPYNEQFF
-	TRBJ1-4	TRBV6-4	-	TGTGCCAGCAGTGAAGGCCAGGGGAATGAAAAACTGTTTTTT	CASSEGQGNEKLFF
-	TRBJ1-2	TRBV27	-	TGTGCCAGCAGTTTAGACCGTTTAGGGGTTAAGGGCTACACCTTC	CASSLDRLGVKGYTF
-	TRBJ2-7	TRBV5-1	TRBD2	TGCGCCAGCAGCCCAGCGGGGGGCAGATCCTACGAGCAGTACTTC	CASSPAGGRSYEQYF
-	TRBJ2-3	TRBV6-1	-	TGTGCCAGCAGTGACAGGGTGGAAGATACGCAGTATTTT	CASSDRVEDTQYF
-	TRBJ2-7	TRBV10-1	TRBD1	TGCGCCAGCAGCTACCCCCGGGACAGGGAAACCTACGAGCAGTACTTC	CASSYPRDRETYEQYF
-	TRBJ2-1	TRBV9	TRBD2	TGTGCCAGCAGCGTAGTCGGGGGGAGCTCCTACAATGAGCAGTTCTTC	CASSVVGGSSYNEQFF
-	TRBJ1-3	TRBV4-2	-	TGTGCCAGCAGCCAAGATCCCCCCGGGGGTGGAAACACCATATATTTT	CASSQDPPGGGNTIYF
-	TRBJ2-7	TRBV4-1	TRBD1	TGCGCCAGCAGCCAAAACGTACCGGGACAGCGAACCTACGAGCAGTACTTC	CASSQNVPGQRTYEQYF
-	TRBJ1-2	TRBV27	-	TGTGCCAGCAGTTTATCCGGGACTCGTGGCTACACCTTC	CASSLSGTRGYTF
-	TRBJ2-1	TRBV11-2	TRBD2	TGTGCCAGCAGCTTACGACTAGCGGAGAATTACAATGAGCAGTTCTTC	CASSLRLAENYNEQFF
-	TRBJ1-1	TRBV19	TRBD1	TGTGCCACCATCAGGACAGGGGTAACTGAAGCTTTCTTT	CATIRTGVTEAFF
few	TRBJ2-7	TRBV4-2	-	TGTGCCAGCAGCCAAGAGGAGGGGGCCCATTACGAGCAGTACTTC	CASSQEEGAHYEQYF